These T cell receptor beta chains were read from a single sample in a study of T cells expressing NK-cell markers. After re-calling the 5' RACE reads, TCRdb lists one entry per CDR3 protein, DNA absent. The sample table sets out 200,000 to 300,000 distinct CDR3 sequences. Sequenced sample: blood T cells: a sorted CD56 or NKG2C T cell subset, CD4+ or CD8+ T cells, or bulk PBMC T cells (not recorded which). The origin of the receptors is a man aged 18 to 29 in good health. Each CDR3 is given with its conserved first and last residue. Each record gives: V gene, J gene, CDR3 protein.

TRBV10-3	TRBJ2-1	CAISGMAGEQFF
TRBV4-3	TRBJ2-3	CASSSYGGGPDTQYF
TRBV20-1	TRBJ2-5	CSATSGNPRTQYF
TRBV5-6	TRBJ2-5	CASSLGTSFQETQYF
TRBV10-3	TRBJ1-2	CAMGQDYGYTF
TRBV2	TRBJ1-2	CASSEGSVYGYTF
TRBV12-3/TRBV12-4	TRBJ2-3	CASSTGAEGTQYF
TRBV12-3/TRBV12-4	TRBJ1-4	CAISNRGEKLFF
TRBV4-2	TRBJ1-3	CASSQDGQQGNTIYF
TRBV12-3/TRBV12-4	TRBJ2-1	CASSLGPTPGQQQFF
TRBV4-2	TRBJ2-1	CASSQGGLAAHEQFF
TRBV24-1	TRBJ2-3	CATRSEGYTQYF
TRBV5-1	TRBJ2-1	CASSLVMGYNEQFF
TRBV12-3/TRBV12-4	TRBJ2-7	CASSSRALPSYEQYF
TRBV18	TRBJ2-2	CASTRQGPGELFF
TRBV5-1	TRBJ1-3	CASSLEVGGSGNTIYF
TRBV25-1	TRBJ2-5	CASSVKLKETQYF
TRBV24-1	TRBJ1-5	CATLTGMNNQPQHF
TRBV5-5	TRBJ2-6	CASSSTPGLSSGANVLTF
TRBV20-1	TRBJ1-1	CSAYDRGKPNYKAFF
TRBV4-3	TRBJ1-4	CASSPPGTLGEKLFF
TRBV29-1	TRBJ2-3	CSAEYNSADTQYF
TRBV12-3/TRBV12-4	TRBJ1-3	CASSLTHGGNTIYF
TRBV12-3/TRBV12-4	TRBJ1-6	CASSLYPTGGGYNSPLHF
TRBV20-1	TRBJ2-3	CSAAGSGKDTQYF
TRBV12-5	TRBJ2-3	CASGLRLAGERGHTQYF
TRBV20-1	TRBJ1-6	CSATTDRTDSPLHF
TRBV30	TRBJ2-7	CAWSNRNYEQYF
TRBV5-1	TRBJ2-1	CASSTGGRQEQKISYNEQFF
TRBV6-5	TRBJ2-5	CASSYSVGMGETQYF
TRBV5-1	TRBJ2-3	CASSLALTSGRALDTQYF
TRBV3-1	TRBJ2-1	CASSQEASGRVQFF
TRBV29-1	TRBJ2-5	CSVGVGVETQYF
TRBV11-2	TRBJ2-1	CASSFRLDGVDEQFF
TRBV10-3	TRBJ2-3	CAIKGLAGDTQYF
TRBV20-1	TRBJ2-2	CSVKYPNTGELFF
TRBV5-6	TRBJ1-6	CASSLEGTGISPLHF
TRBV20-1	TRBJ2-3	CSARGGAGAVDTQYF
TRBV29-1	TRBJ2-3	CSVTGGLSTDTQYF
TRBV15	TRBJ1-2	CATSRDTLRDMDNYGYTF
TRBV6-2/TRBV6-3	TRBJ2-1	CASGRLYEQFF
TRBV7-3	TRBJ2-7	CASSLTLAGGPGEQYF
TRBV7-2	TRBJ2-7	CASSFYGQVYEQYF
TRBV29-1	TRBJ2-7	CSVEAGGLYEQYF
TRBV5-1	TRBJ2-4	CASSPKTSTKNIQYF
TRBV27	TRBJ1-5	CASSNLDRAGQPQHF
TRBV29-1	TRBJ2-1	CSVALGTGGYNEQFF
TRBV20-1	TRBJ2-5	CSAPTISGLGGSWETQYF
TRBV5-1	TRBJ2-1	CASSAEGQAGGEQFF
TRBV7-6	TRBJ2-5	CASSLTSGFQETQYF
TRBV29-1	TRBJ2-5	CSVELGLETQYF
TRBV12-3/TRBV12-4	TRBJ1-5	CASSRNRDNQPQHF
TRBV28	TRBJ1-1	CASSLWGDTEAFF
TRBV19	TRBJ2-2	CASSNRVRTNTGELFF
TRBV7-8	TRBJ2-1	CASSNSRWRDNEQFF
TRBV12-3/TRBV12-4	TRBJ2-1	CASSTFSGRSNNEQFF
TRBV29-1	TRBJ1-1	CSSTLGGTEAFF
TRBV12-3/TRBV12-4	TRBJ2-3	CASSLFQGRSDTQYF
TRBV4-1	TRBJ2-3	CASSQTQGYTDTQYF
TRBV29-1	TRBJ2-2	CSAGRNANTGELFF